Below, one T cell receptor (beta chain) is given with its context. Its antigen is as yet unknown. This specimen comes from a study of T cell responses to AZD1222 COVID-19 vaccine. Study-wide points: Mostly white British, mostly female donors; authors suggested clonal diversity may be underestimated. Among spike-specific TCRs, nearly half reportedly target unmutated variant regions.

The germline V and J ends were trimmed by 0 bases and 4 bases, with 10 bases remaining between them. The CDR3 covers 15 residues. Germline V gene lookup returns CDR1 GTSNPN and CDR2 SVGIG (reference sequence). Investigators merged groups given second doses at roughly 4 or roughly 12 weeks. The data were produced by immunoSEQ multiplex PCR, yet TCRdb's version contains in-frame clones alone and is incomplete. The sample shows some 200,000 clones, approximately 89% of them seen only once. The clonotype comes from an adult who received the AZD1222 COVID-19 vaccine. The chain has TRBV30 and TRBJ1-6; maybe TRBD1 (6 bases). The sequencing here drew on peripheral blood, taken 28 days after the second AZD1222 dose. CDR3 region: CAWSVRTAYNSPLHF. DNA for the CDR3: TGTGCCTGGAGTGTCAGGACAGCTTATAATTCACCCCTCCACTTT.